The clone carrying this T cell receptor (beta chain) showed up many times. Sequenced by immunoSEQ multiplex PCR; TCRdb stores in-frame clones only, minus some. The data contain some 700,000 clones, 90% of them singletons. The CDR3 has 14 amino acids. Germline V CDR1 and CDR2: SGHVS, FNYEAQ. V lost 5 bases to trimming and J lost 5 bases, with 16 bases between them. The data belong to a study of shared clonotypes between healthy human individuals. The sequenced sample consisted of memory CD8+ T cells from PBMCs. The sample's subset: CD45RO+ cells pooled with CCR7-negative TemRA cells. The chain recombines TRBV7-6 with TRBJ2-7; D unresolved. The receptor's source is a man aged 18 to 30 in good health. Some clones in this sample may be carry-over from other donors' samples. CDR3 DNA sequence: TGTGCCAGCAGCCCATCCATTGGGTTCCACGAGCAGTACTTC. Translated, it gives CASSPSIGFHEQYF.